In its sample, the clone carrying this TCR beta chain was seen many times. Unique molecular identifiers were present on cDNA, and template switching added a universal primer site. TCRdb independently ran MiXCR on the 5' RACE reads; one entry per CDR3 protein. The sample lists more than 400,000 distinct CDR3 sequences, roughly 15% occurring once. Every sampled donor was Caucasian and healthy. Per germline, CDR1 SGHRS and CDR2 YFSETQ. This CDR3 contains 11 residues. Trimming took off 4 bases at V and 5 bases at J, with 4 bases between the two ends. This specimen belongs to a study of identical twins. This same sample was also taken into another study, of yellow fever vaccine responses in identical twins.

This TCR derives from a woman aged 18 to 35 in good health. Material: CD4+ T cells sorted from blood. This sequence joins TRBV5-1 and TRBJ1-5, with no clear D. CDR3 in DNA: TGCGCCAGCAGCGTCCATCAGCCCCAGCATTTT. Translated: CASSVHQPQHF.